Listed below are T cell receptor beta chains from one sample, sequenced in a study of regulatory T cells in long-lasting Graves disease. TCRdb itself ran the multiplex PCR reads through MiXCR, one entry per CDR3 protein. In the table there are about 400,000 distinct CDR3 sequences, around 21% of which are singletons. This specimen was peripheral blood mononuclear cells (PBMCs), taken when the disease was refractory, from a patient treated with antithyroid drugs. The source is a female donor with Graves disease. Both conserved end residues are part of each CDR3. Each record gives: CDR3 DNA, CDR3 protein, clone size, J gene, CDR3 length, V gene, D gene. The D gene is left open where the match is weak. Where a row states a size, it is once, few, many or the class of an expanded clone; other rows omit it.

CDR3 DNA: TGTGCCAGCAGCCAAGACGGGGCGGAGAATTCACCCCTCCACTTT
CDR3 protein: CASSQDGAENSPLHF
clone size: -
J gene: TRBJ1-6
CDR3 length: 15
V gene: TRBV4-2
D gene: -

CDR3 DNA: TGTGCCAGCGGCGGTGACTACGAGCAGTACTTC
CDR3 protein: CASGGDYEQYF
clone size: many
J gene: TRBJ2-7
CDR3 length: 11
V gene: TRBV13
D gene: -

CDR3 DNA: TGCAGTGCTGGGGGACAGGGAGGCTACACCTTC
CDR3 protein: CSAGGQGGYTF
clone size: -
J gene: TRBJ1-2
CDR3 length: 11
V gene: TRBV20-1
D gene: TRBD1

CDR3 DNA: TGTGCCTGGAGAGGAGGGGCAGGGGGGATTAACTATGGCTACACCTTC
CDR3 protein: CAWRGGAGGINYGYTF
clone size: few
J gene: TRBJ1-2
CDR3 length: 16
V gene: TRBV30
D gene: TRBD1

CDR3 DNA: TGCGCCAGCAGCTTGGAGTTTATCGGGGAGCTGTTTTTT
CDR3 protein: CASSLEFIGELFF
clone size: once
J gene: TRBJ2-2
CDR3 length: 13
V gene: TRBV5-1
D gene: -

CDR3 DNA: TGTGCTAGTGGTTTGTCGCCAGTCTCTGGAAACACCATATATTTT
CDR3 protein: CASGLSPVSGNTIYF
clone size: few
J gene: TRBJ1-3
CDR3 length: 15
V gene: TRBV12-5
D gene: -

CDR3 DNA: TGCAGCGCTCGCGTCGGAACAGGGACGTACGAGCAGTACTTC
CDR3 protein: CSARVGTGTYEQYF
clone size: -
J gene: TRBJ2-7
CDR3 length: 14
V gene: TRBV29-1
D gene: -

CDR3 DNA: TGTGCCAGCAGCTACCACACCGGGACTAGCGGGAGGTCCCCACGGGCCGGGGAGCTGTTTTTT
CDR3 protein: CASSYHTGTSGRSPRAGELFF
clone size: -
J gene: TRBJ2-2
CDR3 length: 21
V gene: TRBV6-1
D gene: TRBD2

CDR3 DNA: TGTGCCAGCACCATACCCACGGGCCATAATTCACCCCTCCACTTT
CDR3 protein: CASTIPTGHNSPLHF
clone size: many
J gene: TRBJ1-6
CDR3 length: 15
V gene: TRBV28
D gene: -

CDR3 DNA: TGTGCCAGTAGTATCGGGAGCGGAATGAACACTGAAGCTTTCTTT
CDR3 protein: CASSIGSGMNTEAFF
clone size: -
J gene: TRBJ1-1
CDR3 length: 15
V gene: TRBV19
D gene: -

CDR3 DNA: TGCAGTGCTAGAGTTCTAGCGGGAGAAGATACGCAGTATTTT
CDR3 protein: CSARVLAGEDTQYF
clone size: -
J gene: TRBJ2-3
CDR3 length: 14
V gene: TRBV20-1
D gene: TRBD2

CDR3 DNA: TGTGCCAGCAGTCGGAGGGGGGCTAGCACAGATACGCAGTATTTT
CDR3 protein: CASSRRGASTDTQYF
clone size: -
J gene: TRBJ2-3
CDR3 length: 15
V gene: TRBV2
D gene: -

CDR3 DNA: TGTGCCAGCAGTGAAGAGGGGGCCAGACGATACGAGCAGTACTTC
CDR3 protein: CASSEEGARRYEQYF
clone size: many
J gene: TRBJ2-7
CDR3 length: 15
V gene: TRBV2
D gene: TRBD1

CDR3 DNA: TGTGCCAGCAGCGACCGGGACCCATTCTTAGGGGAGCTGTTTTTT
CDR3 protein: CASSDRDPFLGELFF
clone size: -
J gene: TRBJ2-2
CDR3 length: 15
V gene: TRBV5-5
D gene: -

CDR3 DNA: TGTGCCAGCAGCCAAGGTGGGACTTCATCCTACGAGCAGTACTTC
CDR3 protein: CASSQGGTSSYEQYF
clone size: few
J gene: TRBJ2-7
CDR3 length: 15
V gene: TRBV3-1
D gene: -

CDR3 DNA: TGCGCCAGCAGCCAAGAGCCCAGCGGTAGCTCCTACGAGCAGTACTTC
CDR3 protein: CASSQEPSGSSYEQYF
clone size: -
J gene: TRBJ2-7
CDR3 length: 16
V gene: TRBV4-3
D gene: -

CDR3 DNA: TGTGCCAGCAGCTTAGCGCGACTGACCGGGGAGCTGTTTTTT
CDR3 protein: CASSLARLTGELFF
clone size: -
J gene: TRBJ2-2
CDR3 length: 14
V gene: TRBV7-2
D gene: -

CDR3 DNA: TGTGCCAGCAGTTACTATAGCGGGAGTGTCTACGAGCAGTACTTC
CDR3 protein: CASSYYSGSVYEQYF
clone size: many
J gene: TRBJ2-7
CDR3 length: 15
V gene: TRBV27
D gene: TRBD2

CDR3 DNA: TGTGCCAGCAGTTTGGGGACTAGCGGGAGGGTGGTCGAGCAGTACTTC
CDR3 protein: CASSLGTSGRVVEQYF
clone size: many
J gene: TRBJ2-7
CDR3 length: 16
V gene: TRBV12-3/TRBV12-4
D gene: TRBD2

CDR3 DNA: TGTGCCAGCAGGACAGCAAGCTCCTATAATTCACCCCTCCACTTT
CDR3 protein: CASRTASSYNSPLHF
clone size: many
J gene: TRBJ1-6
CDR3 length: 15
V gene: TRBV6-1
D gene: -

CDR3 DNA: TGTGCCAGCACCCACCGCAGAGGGGATCCCTACGAGCAGTACTTC
CDR3 protein: CASTHRRGDPYEQYF
clone size: many
J gene: TRBJ2-7
CDR3 length: 15
V gene: TRBV27
D gene: -

CDR3 DNA: TGTGCCAGCAGCATGGGACAGTCCTACGAGCAGTACTTC
CDR3 protein: CASSMGQSYEQYF
clone size: -
J gene: TRBJ2-7
CDR3 length: 13
V gene: TRBV7-3
D gene: TRBD1

CDR3 DNA: TGTGCCAGCAGTTACGGGGGGGCTAGCGGGAACTACGAGCAGTACTTC
CDR3 protein: CASSYGGASGNYEQYF
clone size: many
J gene: TRBJ2-7
CDR3 length: 16
V gene: TRBV6-5
D gene: TRBD2

CDR3 DNA: TGTGCCAGCAGTCCAGGGGCAACTAATGAAAAACTGTTTTTT
CDR3 protein: CASSPGATNEKLFF
clone size: many
J gene: TRBJ1-4
CDR3 length: 14
V gene: TRBV18
D gene: -

CDR3 DNA: TGTGCCAGCAGACCCCTAGTAGGGGGACAAGAGACCCAGTACTTC
CDR3 protein: CASRPLVGGQETQYF
clone size: many
J gene: TRBJ2-5
CDR3 length: 15
V gene: TRBV12-3/TRBV12-4
D gene: -

CDR3 DNA: TGTGCCACAAGGGGTCCCGAAGGGCAGTACTTC
CDR3 protein: CATRGPEGQYF
clone size: -
J gene: TRBJ2-7
CDR3 length: 11
V gene: TRBV7-9
D gene: -

CDR3 DNA: TGTGCCACCAGCCTGCCGGGACTGGACATGGGTCAGCAGTTCTTC
CDR3 protein: CATSLPGLDMGQQFF
clone size: -
J gene: TRBJ2-1
CDR3 length: 15
V gene: TRBV15
D gene: -

CDR3 DNA: TGCGCCAGCAATGTGGGGGATCGAGCTTTCTTT
CDR3 protein: CASNVGDRAFF
clone size: many
J gene: TRBJ1-1
CDR3 length: 11
V gene: TRBV5-1
D gene: -

CDR3 DNA: TGTACCAGCAGCTTAGCGGGGGGCAGTCAAGAGACCCAGTACTTC
CDR3 protein: CTSSLAGGSQETQYF
clone size: -
J gene: TRBJ2-5
CDR3 length: 15
V gene: TRBV7-9
D gene: TRBD2